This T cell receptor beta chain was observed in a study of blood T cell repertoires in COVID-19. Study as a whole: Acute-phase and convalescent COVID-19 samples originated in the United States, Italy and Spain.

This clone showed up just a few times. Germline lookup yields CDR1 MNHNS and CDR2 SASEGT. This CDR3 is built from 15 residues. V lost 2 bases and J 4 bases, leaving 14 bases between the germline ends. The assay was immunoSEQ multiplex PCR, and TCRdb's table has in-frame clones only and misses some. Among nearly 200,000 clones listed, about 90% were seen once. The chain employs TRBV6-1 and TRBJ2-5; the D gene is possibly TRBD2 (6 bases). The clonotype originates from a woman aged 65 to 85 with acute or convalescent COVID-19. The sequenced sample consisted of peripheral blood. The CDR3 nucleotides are TGTGCCAGCAGTGAAATGGAGGGCTTTGGAGAGACCCAGTACTTC. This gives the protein CASSEMEGFGETQYF.